This entry lists 12 T cell receptor beta chains sequenced from one sample in a study of shared T cell receptors in the human thymus. TCRdb keeps only in-frame clones here, not all; method: immunoSEQ multiplex PCR. Of a few hundred thousand clones listed, approximately 95% are singletons. The sequencing sample was made of thymocytes. All receptors derive from a human donor.

The rearrangement links TRBV21-1 to TRBJ2-7. TRBV21-1 is termed a pseudogene. The length of the CDR3 is 13 residues. The CDR3 coding sequence is TGTGCCAGCAGCAATGAAAGGATCCTGGGGCAGTACTTC. This gives the protein CASSNERILGQYF.

The rearrangement links TRBV9 to TRBJ2-1; maybe TRBD2 (7 bases). The CDR3 is made up of 15 amino acids. Trimming cost V 5 bases and J 2 bases, with 14 bases left between them. Germline assignment: CDR1 SGDLS and CDR2 YYNGEE. CDR3 residues: CASSRTRGAYNEQFF. In DNA form, the CDR3 reads TGTGCCAGCAGTAGGACTAGGGGGGCCTACAATGAGCAGTTCTTC.

The chain uses TRBV28 and TRBJ2-5, with 9 bases fitting TRBD1. This CDR3 has 14 residues. After removal of 5 bases from V and 3 bases from J, the junction contained 4 bases not matched to a gene. Germline CDR1 reads MDHEN; CDR2 reads SYDVKM. In DNA, the CDR3 is TGTGCCAGCAGTGGGACAGGGTGTGAAGAGACCCAGTACTTC. It is translated as CASSGTGCEETQYF.

The chain links TRBV18 to TRBJ1-1, with 7 bases identical to TRBD1. J lost 5 bases, V lost 1 base, and 4 bases had no gene match. Germline CDR1 KGHSH, CDR2 LQKENI. CDR3 length: 14 amino acids. The CDR3 spells CASSPQGAQTEAFF. CDR3 coding DNA: TGTGCCAGCTCACCACAGGGGGCGCAGACTGAAGCTTTCTTT. The variable domain in full, with the rest retrieved from reference TRBV18 and TRBJ1-1, is NAGVMQNPRHLVRRRGQEARLRCSPMKGHSHVYWYRQLPEEGLKFMVYLQKENIIDESGMPKERFSAEFPKEGPSILRIQQVVRGDSAAYFCASSPQGAQTEAFFGQGTRLTVV.

This chain joins TRBV18 and TRBJ2-1, with D possibly matching TRBD2 (5 bases). CDR1 KGHSH and CDR2 LQKENI come from the germline V gene. Trimming removed 0 bases at V and 0 bases at J, with 12 bases between. The CDR3 runs to 17 residues. CDR3 sequence reads: CASSPPSWESSYNEQFF. DNA of the CDR3: TGTGCCAGCTCACCACCGTCGTGGGAGAGCTCCTACAATGAGCAGTTCTTC.

The V call is TRBV28, the J call TRBJ1-1; D not resolved. CDR1 and CDR2 from the germline V gene are MDHEN and SYDVKM. The CDR3 sequence is 12 residues long. Trimming pared 3 bases from V and 3 bases from J, leaving 5 bases between. The CDR3 region is CASSFWDTEAFF. DNA of the CDR3: TGTGCCAGCAGTTTCTGGGACACTGAAGCTTTCTTT.

This rearrangement joins TRBV28 to TRBJ1-1, with no clear D. V was shortened by 5 bases and J by 6 bases, with 13 bases between the two germline ends. The V gene's germline CDR1 is MDHEN and CDR2 SYDVKM. This CDR3 contains 13 residues. CDR3 coding DNA: TGTGCCAGCAGTCCCCCCGGGCAGTCTGAAGCTTTCTTT. This codes for CASSPPGQSEAFF.

The J gene is TRBJ2-3, the V gene TRBV7-9; D gene uncertain. CDR3 length: 14 amino acids. The V end lost 1 base, the J end lost 2 bases, and 7 bases lay between the germline ends. Germline-derived CDR1 and CDR2 are SEHNR and FQNEAQ (reference sequence). The CDR3 spells CASSLGLNTDTQYF. CDR3 DNA sequence: TGTGCCAGCAGCTTAGGACTTAACACAGATACGCAGTATTTT.

The J gene is TRBJ1-1, the V gene TRBV4-1, with 8 bases aligning to TRBD1. The V gene's germline CDR1 is MGHRA and CDR2 YSYEKL. The V gene end was trimmed by 0 bases and the J gene end by 4 bases; junction bases not matched to a gene: 4. The CDR3 has 15 residues. The CDR3 protein is CASSQDPGQGTEAFF. CDR3 bases: TGCGCCAGCAGCCAAGACCCCGGACAGGGCACTGAAGCTTTCTTT.

The V gene is TRBV29-1, the J gene TRBJ2-3; 8 bases fit TRBD2. The germline CDR1 and CDR2 sequences are SQVTM and ANQGSEA. CDR3 size: 15 residues. V lost 6 bases and J lost 2; bases outside the gene matches: 10. DNA of the CDR3: TGCAGCGTCGACCTTAGCGGGGAGGTCACAGATACGCAGTATTTT. Its protein product is CSVDLSGEVTDTQYF.

The chain recombines TRBV10-3 with TRBJ1-2; TRBD1 is a possible D gene (5 bases). The CDR3 is 14 residues long. Germline loops: CDR1 ENHRY, CDR2 SYGVKD. Trimming took 2 bases from V and 4 from J, leaving 11 bases between them. CDR3 residues: CAISEIQGGYGYTF. The CDR3 DNA follows: TGTGCCATCAGTGAGATCCAGGGAGGCTATGGCTACACCTTC.

V usage is TRBV5-1 and J usage is TRBJ2-1; maybe TRBD1 (6 bases). Germline CDR1 reads SGHRS; CDR2 reads YFSETQ. The CDR3 has 15 amino acids. Trimming cost V 4 bases and J 4 bases, with 15 bases left between them. The CDR3 bases are TGCGCCAGCAGCCCGGACAGTCGGGGTTACAATGAGCAGTTCTTC. Protein: CASSPDSRGYNEQFF.